These T cell receptor beta chains were read from a single sample in a study of radiotherapy plus CTLA-4 blockade in lung cancer. Only in-frame clones appear in the TCRdb table, and some are missing; sequencing was by immunoSEQ multiplex PCR. The sample records about 94,000 clones, 82% being singletons. This specimen was peripheral blood, taken from a patient treated with radiotherapy plus ipilimumab. These receptors originate from a human donor with non-small cell lung cancer that progressed on radiotherapy plus ipilimumab. The CDR3 runs from the conserved cysteine through the conserved F or W. The D gene is left open where the match is weak. Size values are once, few and many counts, or a class for expanded clones, and some rows have none.

>TRBV10-3|TRBJ1-3|-|-
CAIRDRERGKGNTIYF
TGTGCCATCAGGGACAGAGAAAGGGGCAAAGGAAACACCATATATTTT
>TRBV5-4|TRBJ2-7|TRBD2|once
CASSLYSGSYEQYF
TGTGCCAGCAGCTTGTATAGCGGGAGCTACGAGCAGTACTTC
>TRBV6-5|TRBJ2-7|-|-
CASNSGSHREQYF
TGTGCCAGCAATTCCGGGTCCCACCGCGAGCAGTACTTC
>TRBV21-1|TRBJ2-3|-|-
CASSKKVIEREGLGLIPQYF
TGTGCCAGCAGCAAAAAGGTAATTGAGCGGGAGGGCCTGGGGCTTATCCCGCAGTATTTT
>TRBV29-1|TRBJ2-7|-|-
CSVDRTTTYEQYF
TGCAGCGTCGACAGGACAACTACCTACGAGCAGTACTTC
>TRBV27|TRBJ2-2|TRBD2|-
CASSFPGLAGGSTGELFF
TGTGCCAGCAGTTTCCCGGGACTAGCGGGAGGATCAACCGGGGAGCTGTTTTTT
>TRBV19|TRBJ2-1|TRBD2|-
CRHPGRAYNEQFF
TGCCGCCACCCGGGGAGGGCCTACAATGAGCAGTTCTTC
>TRBV14|TRBJ2-4|TRBD1|-
CASSDRTGSRDIQYF
TGTGCCAGCAGCGATAGGACAGGGAGCAGGGACATTCAGTACTTC
>TRBV5-1|TRBJ2-7|TRBD2|-
CASSPGTSTEQYF
TGCGCCAGCAGCCCCGGGACTAGTACCGAGCAGTACTTC
>TRBV21-1|TRBJ1-1|-|-
CASSKKEGRPRSTEAFF
TGTGCCAGCAGCAAAAAGGAAGGCAGGCCGAGGAGCACTGAAGCTTTCTTT
>TRBV6-5|TRBJ2-3|-|-
CASRRDGTDTQYF
TGTGCCAGCAGACGCGACGGAACAGATACGCAGTATTTT
>TRBV30|TRBJ2-3|-|-
CAWSSGDGTSTDTQYF
TGTGCCTGGAGTAGTGGGGACGGCACTAGCACAGATACGCAGTATTTT
>TRBV18|TRBJ2-4|-|-
CASSTAQGGQYF
TGTGCCAGCTCCACCGCCCAGGGGGGACAGTACTTC
>TRBV4-1|TRBJ2-1|-|-
CASSHQPTGSRLYNEQFF
TGCGCCAGCAGCCACCAACCAACGGGGTCCCGTTTATACAATGAGCAGTTCTTC
>TRBV29-1|TRBJ2-1|-|-
CSVGYEQFF
TGCAGCGTTGGCTATGAGCAGTTCTTC
>TRBV4-1|TRBJ2-3|-|-
CASSQSDGLRDMLGTDTQYF
TGCGCCAGCAGCCAGAGTGACGGCCTCAGGGATATGTTGGGCACAGATACGCAGTATTTT
>TRBV19|TRBJ1-1|TRBD1|-
CASSIRRQGEAFF
TGTGCCAGTAGTATACGGCGACAGGGAGAAGCTTTCTTT
>TRBV28|TRBJ1-2|TRBD1|-
CASSSTGGADYGYTF
TGTGCCAGCAGTTCGACAGGGGGCGCTGACTATGGCTACACCTTC
>TRBV18|TRBJ1-2|-|-
CASSPIGGNGYTF
TGTGCCAGCTCACCCATCGGGGGAAATGGCTACACCTTC
>TRBV6-5|TRBJ2-1|-|-
CATKEGPSINNEQFF
TGTGCCACGAAAGAGGGACCCAGCATAAACAATGAGCAGTTCTTC